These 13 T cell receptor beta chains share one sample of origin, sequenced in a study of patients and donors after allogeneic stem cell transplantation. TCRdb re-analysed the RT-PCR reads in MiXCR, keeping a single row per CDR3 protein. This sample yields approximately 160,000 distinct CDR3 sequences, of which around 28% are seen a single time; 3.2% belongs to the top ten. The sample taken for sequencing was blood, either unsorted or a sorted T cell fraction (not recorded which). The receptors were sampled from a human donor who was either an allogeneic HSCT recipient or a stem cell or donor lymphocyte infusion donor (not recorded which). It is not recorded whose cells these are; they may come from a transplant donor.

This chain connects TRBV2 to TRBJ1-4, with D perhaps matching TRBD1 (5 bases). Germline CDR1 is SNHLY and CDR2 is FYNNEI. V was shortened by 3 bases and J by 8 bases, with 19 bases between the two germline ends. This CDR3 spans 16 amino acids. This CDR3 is CASSDLLRGIEEKLFF. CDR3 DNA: TGTGCCAGCAGTGACCTTCTGCGGGGGATAGAGGAAAAACTGTTTTTT.

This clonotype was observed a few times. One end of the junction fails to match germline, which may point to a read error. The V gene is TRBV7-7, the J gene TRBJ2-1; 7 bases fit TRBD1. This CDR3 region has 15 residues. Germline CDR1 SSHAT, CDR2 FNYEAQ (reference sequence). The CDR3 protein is CASSLGQGAYNEQFF. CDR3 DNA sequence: TGTGCTAGCAGCTTAGGGCAGGGGGCCTACAATGAGCAGTTCTTC.

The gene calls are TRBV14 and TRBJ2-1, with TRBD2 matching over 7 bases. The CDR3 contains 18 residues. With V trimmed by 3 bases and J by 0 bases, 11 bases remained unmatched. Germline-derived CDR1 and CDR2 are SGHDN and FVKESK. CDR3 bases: TGTGCCAGCAGCCATTATCCAGTGGTAGCGGGCTCCTACAATGAGCAGTTCTTC. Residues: CASSHYPVVAGSYNEQFF.

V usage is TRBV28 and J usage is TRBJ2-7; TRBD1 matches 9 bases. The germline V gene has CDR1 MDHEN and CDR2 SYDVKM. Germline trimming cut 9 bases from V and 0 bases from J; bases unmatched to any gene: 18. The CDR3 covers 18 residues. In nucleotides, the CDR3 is TGTGCCAGTCCGCCCCGACAGGGGGAACTAGCGAGCTCCTACGAGCAGTACTTC. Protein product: CASPPRQGELASSYEQYF.

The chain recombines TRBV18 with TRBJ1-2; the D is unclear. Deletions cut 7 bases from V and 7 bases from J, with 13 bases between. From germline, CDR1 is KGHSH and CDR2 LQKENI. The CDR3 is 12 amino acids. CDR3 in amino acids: CASYAYTGGYTF. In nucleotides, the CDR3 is TGTGCCAGCTACGCATATACGGGTGGCTACACCTTC.

CDR3 sequence: CASSLFGRGTDTQYF. Here the CDR3 DNA reads TGTGCCAGCAGTTTATTTGGCAGGGGCACAGATACGCAGTATTTT. The rearrangement links TRBV27 to TRBJ2-3; possibly TRBD1 for D (5 bases). The CDR3 is 15 amino acids. Germline V gene data show CDR1 as MNHEY and CDR2 as SMNVEV (reference sequence). V dropped 1 base and J dropped 1 base, with 9 bases sitting between them.

The CDR3 sequence is CASSLLGSGKIHSPLHF. In nucleotides, the CDR3 is TGCGCCAGCAGCCTATTGGGGTCCGGGAAGATACATTCACCCCTCCACTTT. This chain links TRBV4-3 with TRBJ1-6; D remains ambiguous. The CDR3 is 17 residues long. Germline-derived CDR1 and CDR2 are LGHNA and YSLEER. Deletions cut 4 bases from V and 8 bases from J, with 21 bases between.

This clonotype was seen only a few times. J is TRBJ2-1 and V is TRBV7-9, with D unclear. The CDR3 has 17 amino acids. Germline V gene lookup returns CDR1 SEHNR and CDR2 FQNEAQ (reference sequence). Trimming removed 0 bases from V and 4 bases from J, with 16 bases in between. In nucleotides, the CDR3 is TGTGCCAGCAGCTTAGCAGCTGAGAGTTCTTATTACAATGAGCAGTTCTTC. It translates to CASSLAAESSYYNEQFF.

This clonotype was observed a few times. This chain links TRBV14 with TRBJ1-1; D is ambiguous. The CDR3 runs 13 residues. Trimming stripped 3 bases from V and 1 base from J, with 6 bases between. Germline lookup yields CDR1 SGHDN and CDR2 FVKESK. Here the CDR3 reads CASSQTRNTEAFF. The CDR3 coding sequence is TGTGCCAGCAGCCAGACACGGAACACTGAAGCTTTCTTT.

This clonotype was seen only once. The CDR3 DNA reads as TGTGCCAGCAGCCGGAGGGTCGGAAACACCATATATTTT. Translating it yields CASSRRVGNTIYF. The chain joins TRBV5-5 to TRBJ1-3, with unresolved D. The V and J ends lost 4 bases and 4 bases respectively, with 9 bases between them. Per germline, CDR1 SGHKS and CDR2 YYEKEE (reference sequence). The CDR3 covers 13 residues.

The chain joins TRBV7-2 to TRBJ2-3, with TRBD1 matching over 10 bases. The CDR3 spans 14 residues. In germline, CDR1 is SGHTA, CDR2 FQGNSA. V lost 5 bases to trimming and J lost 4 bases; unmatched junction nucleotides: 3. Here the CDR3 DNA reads TGTGCCAGCAGCCGGACAGGGGGGCCAGATACGCAGTATTTT. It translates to CASSRTGGPDTQYF.

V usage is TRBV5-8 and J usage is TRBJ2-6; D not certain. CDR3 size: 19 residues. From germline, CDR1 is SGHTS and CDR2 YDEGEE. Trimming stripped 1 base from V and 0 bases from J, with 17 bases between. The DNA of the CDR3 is TGTGCCAGCAGCTTGCTAACTACCGGGCTCTTCTCTGGGGCCAACGTCCTGACTTTC. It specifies CASSLLTTGLFSGANVLTF.

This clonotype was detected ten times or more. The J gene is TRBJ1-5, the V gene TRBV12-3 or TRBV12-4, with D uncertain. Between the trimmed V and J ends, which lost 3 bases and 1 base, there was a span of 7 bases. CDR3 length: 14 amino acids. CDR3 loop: CASSFAGSNQPQHF. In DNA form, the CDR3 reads TGTGCCAGCAGTTTTGCTGGGAGCAATCAGCCCCAGCATTTT.